These 28 T cell receptor beta chains originate from one sample sequenced in a study of PD-1 blockade in classical Hodgkin lymphoma. In every patient, relapse followed autologous stem cell transplantation, while exposure to brentuximab vedotin differed. Clones were sequenced by immunoSEQ multiplex PCR, and TCRdb holds only the in-frame ones, with some missing. The data show about 50,000 clones, with approximately 73% seen just once and around 15% held by the top ten. This specimen consisted of peripheral blood mononuclear cells (PBMCs), obtained before the second cycle of nivolumab. The receptors here all came from a human donor with classical Hodgkin lymphoma.

V gene TRBV30 combines with J gene TRBJ1-2, with unresolved D. CDR1 is GTSNPN and CDR2 is SVGIG in the germline V gene (reference sequence). The CDR3 is 15 amino acids. V gave up 1 base and J gave up 0 bases, with 12 bases separating them. The CDR3 sequence is CAWSGGGFANYGYTF. The CDR3 DNA follows: TGTGCCTGGAGTGGAGGAGGTTTTGCTAACTATGGCTACACCTTC.

The V gene is TRBV5-6, the J gene TRBJ2-7; 7 nucleotides align to TRBD1. Trimming took 2 bases from V and 3 from J; bases not matched to a gene: 5. Germline V lookup: CDR1 SGHDT, CDR2 YYEEEE. The CDR3 runs to 14 residues. This chain's CDR3 is CASSLVGQVYEQYF. In DNA, the CDR3 is TGTGCCAGCAGCTTAGTAGGACAGGTCTACGAGCAGTACTTC.

The rearrangement links TRBV7-2 to TRBJ2-7; 7 nucleotides line up with TRBD2. Germline loops: CDR1 SGHTA, CDR2 FQGNSA. This CDR3 contains 13 residues. The ends lost 5 bases at V and 2 bases at J; junction bases unmatched: 3. The CDR3 region is CASSNREAYEQYF. The CDR3 DNA reads TGTGCCAGCAGCAACCGGGAGGCCTACGAGCAGTACTTC.

The genes are TRBV7-2 and TRBJ2-7, with 8 bases matching TRBD2. Per the germline V gene, CDR1 is SGHTA and CDR2 is FQGNSA. V lost 5 bases and J lost 2; bases outside the gene matches: 8. The CDR3 loop spans 15 amino acids. CDR3 sequence (DNA): TGTGCCAGCAGCACCCGGACTAGCCCCACCTACGAGCAGTACTTC. Its translation is CASSTRTSPTYEQYF.

The chain links TRBV19 to TRBJ2-7, with 7 bases fitting TRBD2. CDR3 length: 15 residues. Germline CDR1 is LNHDA and CDR2 is SQIVND (reference sequence). V shed 5 bases, J shed 2 bases, and the junction held 9 bases outside the gene matches. The CDR3 is CASSAPGDYTYEQYF. Written as DNA, the CDR3 is TGTGCCAGTAGTGCGCCGGGGGACTACACCTACGAGCAGTACTTC.

This chain connects TRBV4-1 to TRBJ2-7; a possible D gene is TRBD1 (5 bases). The CDR3 contains 14 residues. V shed 3 bases and J shed 2 bases, with 11 bases lying between them. The germline CDR1 and CDR2 sequences are MGHRA and YSYEKL. The CDR3 protein is CASSHETVAYEQYF. Here the CDR3 DNA reads TGCGCCAGCAGCCATGAGACAGTGGCCTACGAGCAGTACTTC.

The chain carries TRBV27 and TRBJ1-2; 8 bases agree with TRBD1. The J segment lost 0 bases and the V segment lost 0 bases, leaving 15 bases of the junction unmatched. Germline V CDR1 and CDR2: MNHEY, SMNVEV (reference sequence). The CDR3 consists of 20 residues. This CDR3 is CASSLSIFPGQGGTNYGYTF. CDR3 coding DNA: TGTGCCAGCAGTTTATCGATCTTCCCTGGACAGGGAGGGACTAACTATGGCTACACCTTC.

This clone was observed a handful of times. The rearrangement links TRBV27 to TRBJ1-2, with D possibly matching TRBD1 (5 bases). V gave up 3 bases and J gave up 5 bases, with 13 bases separating them. Germline-derived CDR1 and CDR2 are MNHEY and SMNVEV (reference sequence). CDR3 length: 14 residues. In DNA form, the CDR3 reads TGTGCCAGCAGTTTGAGGGACGGAATTTATGGCTACACCTTC. Its protein product is CASSLRDGIYGYTF.

CDR3: CASSPDRANTEAFF. The CDR3 DNA reads TGTGCCAGCTCACCGGACAGGGCGAACACTGAAGCTTTCTTT. The chain links TRBV18 to TRBJ1-1, with 8 bases fitting TRBD1. The CDR3 contains 14 residues. Germline CDR1 and CDR2: KGHSH and LQKENI. Germline trimming cut 3 bases from V and 1 base from J; bases unmatched to any gene: 1.

The CDR3 spells CASSRPGQGVQETQYF. DNA of the CDR3: TGCGCCAGCAGTCGTCCGGGACAGGGGGTTCAAGAGACCCAGTACTTC. The J gene is TRBJ2-5, the V gene TRBV5-1; 11 positions match TRBD1. J lost 2 bases, V lost 5 bases, and 8 bases had no gene match. The CDR3 is 16 residues long. From germline, CDR1 is SGHRS and CDR2 YFSETQ. The entire variable domain, with the rest obtained from reference TRBV5-1 and TRBJ2-5, is as follows: KAGVTQTPRYLIKTRGQQVTLSCSPISGHRSVSWYQQTPGQGLQFLFEYFSETQRNKGNFPGRFSGRQFSNSRSEMNVSTLELGDSALYLCASSRPGQGVQETQYFGPGTRLLVL.

The genes are TRBV6-5 and TRBJ1-5, with D hard to call. The V end lost 6 bases, the J end lost 4 bases, and 13 bases lay between the germline ends. Germline CDR1 MNHEY, CDR2 SVGAGI. The CDR3 is 14 amino acids. Here the CDR3 reads CASSRIRGNQPQHF. For the CDR3, the DNA is TGTGCCAGCAGCCGTATCCGAGGGAATCAGCCCCAGCATTTT.

The V gene is TRBV4-1, the J gene TRBJ2-5; 9 positions agree with TRBD1. Germline V gives CDR1 MGHRA, CDR2 YSYEKL. After removal of 3 bases from V and 0 bases from J, the junction contained 5 bases not matched to a gene. The CDR3 has 16 residues. The CDR3 reads CASSQGGQGYQETQYF. DNA for the CDR3: TGCGCCAGCAGCCAGGGCGGACAGGGGTACCAAGAGACCCAGTACTTC.

This chain connects TRBV6-1 to TRBJ1-1; D gene uncertain. V was pared by 7 bases and J by 1 base, with 10 bases between. This CDR3 spans 13 amino acids. Germline CDR1 is MNHNS and CDR2 is SASEGT. The CDR3 coding sequence is TGTGCCAGCACCCCGGACGGGAACACTGAAGCTTTCTTT. Its protein is CASTPDGNTEAFF.

This clone came up once. This chain links TRBV30 with TRBJ2-6; 7 bases align to TRBD2. CDR3 length: 19 residues. The ends lost 1 base at V and 0 bases at J; junction bases unmatched: 12. Germline loops: CDR1 GTSNPN, CDR2 SVGIG (reference sequence). CDR3 loop: CAWSAPGGGPSSGANVLTF. In DNA, the CDR3 is TGTGCCTGGAGTGCTCCGGGGGGAGGCCCAAGCTCTGGGGCCAACGTCCTGACTTTC.

A note on this clone: Other nucleotide sequences from this sample produce the same CDR3. The gene calls are TRBV7-2 and TRBJ2-7; 8 bases match TRBD1. Trimming removed 1 base from V and 1 base from J; junction bases left unmatched: 0. The CDR3 length is 14 residues. From germline, CDR1 is SGHTA and CDR2 FQGNSA. CDR3 residues: CASSLGTGSYEQYF. CDR3 in DNA: TGTGCCAGCAGCTTAGGGACAGGGTCCTACGAGCAGTACTTC.

The J gene is TRBJ1-1, the V gene TRBV2; the match to TRBD1 covers 7 bases. This CDR3 comprises 11 residues. Germline lookup yields CDR1 SNHLY and CDR2 FYNNEI. V lost 7 bases to trimming and J lost 7 bases; unmatched junction nucleotides: 3. The CDR3 bases are TGTGCCAGCACCCGGGACAGTGAAGCTTTCTTT. Translating gives CASTRDSEAFF. Drawing the rest from reference TRBV2 and TRBJ1-1, the complete variable domain is EPEVTQTPSHQVTQMGQEVILRCVPISNHLYFYWYRQILGQKVEFLVSFYNNEISEKSEIFDDQFSVERPDGSNFTLKIRSTKLEDSAMYFCASTRDSEAFFGQGTRLTVV.

The rearrangement joins TRBV7-3 to TRBJ1-1; TRBD1 agrees at 8 bases. J lost 8 bases, V lost 4 bases, and 3 bases had no gene match. The germline CDR1 and CDR2 sequences are SGHTA and FQGTGA. The CDR3 spans 12 residues. This chain's CDR3 is CASSSWTGEAFF. DNA of the CDR3: TGTGCCAGCAGCTCCTGGACAGGGGAAGCTTTCTTT.

The rearrangement links TRBV14 to TRBJ2-1; 10 nucleotides agree with TRBD2. Germline V gives CDR1 SGHDN, CDR2 FVKESK. Trimming cost V 6 bases and J 2 bases; bases outside gene matches: 4. This CDR3 is 15 amino acids long. In DNA, the CDR3 is TGTGCCAGCAGTAAACTAGCGGGGACCTACAATGAGCAGTTCTTC. Translated, it gives CASSKLAGTYNEQFF.

This clone was detected only a few times. The V gene is TRBV28, the J gene TRBJ1-5, with D possibly matching TRBD1 (6 bases). The V gene's germline CDR1 is MDHEN and CDR2 SYDVKM. This CDR3 is 14 amino acids long. V lost 3 bases and J lost 3, with 9 bases in between. The CDR3 reads CASSLGHVNQPQHF. CDR3 DNA: TGTGCCAGCAGTTTGGGACACGTCAATCAGCCCCAGCATTTT.

The sample holds a few counts of this clone. V is TRBV5-1 and J is TRBJ2-4, with D perhaps matching TRBD1 or TRBD2 (5 bases each). CDR1 is SGHRS and CDR2 is YFSETQ in the germline V gene. CDR3 length: 13 residues. V was shortened by 4 bases and J by 7 bases, with 12 bases between the two germline ends. CDR3 coding DNA: TGCGCCAGCAGCCCGTCCGGGACGAACATTCAGTACTTC. It translates to CASSPSGTNIQYF.

The chain links TRBV18 to TRBJ1-2; no firm D call. The V gene's germline CDR1 is KGHSH and CDR2 LQKENI. V was cut by 4 bases and J by 7 bases, with 13 bases left in between. The length of the CDR3 is 13 residues. CDR3: CASSRESGPGYTF. The CDR3 DNA sequence: TGTGCCAGCTCACGGGAGAGTGGACCTGGCTACACCTTC.

This clone came up a few times. The sample has other DNA sequences that encode this CDR3 too. CDR3 sequence reads: CASSDRGADTQYF. The CDR3 DNA reads as TGTGCCAGTAGTGACAGGGGCGCAGATACGCAGTATTTT. V and J are TRBV19 and TRBJ2-3, with 8 bases fitting TRBD1. Germline V gene data show CDR1 as LNHDA and CDR2 as SQIVND (reference sequence). Trimming took 5 bases from V and 4 from J; bases not matched to a gene: 2. The CDR3 is made up of 13 amino acids. Variable domain in full (rest from reference TRBV19 and TRBJ2-3): DGGITQSPKYLFRKEGQNVTLSCEQNLNHDAMYWYRQDPGQGLRLIYYSQIVNDFQKGDIAEGYSVSREKKESFPLTVTSAQKNPTAFYLCASSDRGADTQYFGPGTRLTVL.

The CDR3 spells CASSWQGGTDTQYF. The CDR3 nucleotides read TGTGCCAGCAGTTGGCAGGGGGGCACAGATACGCAGTATTTT. The chain joins TRBV28 to TRBJ2-3; 7 positions match TRBD1. CDR1 and CDR2 (germline): MDHEN, SYDVKM. The junction had 2 bases not matched to a gene; V was cut back by 4 bases and J by 1 base. The CDR3 has 14 residues.

This chain joins TRBV28 and TRBJ1-3; D might be TRBD1 (5 bases). Germline lookup yields CDR1 MDHEN and CDR2 SYDVKM. This CDR3 comprises 17 residues. V lost 7 bases and J 4 bases, leaving 23 bases between the germline ends. The CDR3: CASTKRLMGGSGNTIYF. In DNA, the CDR3 is TGTGCCAGCACCAAAAGATTAATGGGGGGATCCGGAAACACCATATATTTT.

The rearrangement links TRBV6-1 to TRBJ1-1; TRBD1 matches 10 bases. Trimming cost V 3 bases and J 10 bases; bases outside gene matches: 8. The CDR3 covers 14 residues. Per germline, CDR1 MNHNS and CDR2 SASEGT. CDR3 nucleotides: TGTGCCAGCAGTGAGGGGACAGGGGTGATAGGAGCTTTCTTT. It specifies CASSEGTGVIGAFF.

This chain uses TRBV11-3 with TRBJ2-1; no reliable D call. The germline gives CDR1 SGHNT, CDR2 YENEEA. CDR3 length: 13 residues. Trimming took 1 base from V and 9 from J, leaving 10 bases between them. The CDR3 DNA reads TGTGCCAGCAGCTTAGGGCCGGGCGGTGAGCAGTTCTTC. It translates to CASSLGPGGEQFF.

This sequence joins TRBV7-3 and TRBJ2-5; possibly TRBD2 for D (7 bases). The germline gives CDR1 SGHTA, CDR2 FQGTGA. The CDR3 runs 15 residues. V shed 2 bases and J shed 1 base, with 11 bases lying between them. This chain's CDR3 is CASSLRGGAQETQYF. The CDR3 DNA sequence: TGTGCCAGCAGCTTACGAGGGGGGGCCCAAGAGACCCAGTACTTC.

The CDR3 protein is CAWSRLGQGNQPQHF. The DNA of the CDR3 is TGTGCCTGGAGTAGGTTAGGGCAGGGCAATCAGCCCCAGCATTTT. The chain links TRBV30 to TRBJ1-5; D is undetermined. This CDR3 is built from 15 residues. CDR1 is GTSNPN and CDR2 is SVGIG in the germline V gene (reference sequence). V was pared by 2 bases and J by 2 bases, with 13 bases between.